In this sample, the clone carrying this TCR beta chain turned up once. This entry belongs to a study of blood T cell repertoires in COVID-19. Study overall: Sources were T cells, B-cell-depleted T cells, or PBMCs; the material itself was cDNA or gDNA.

Clones were sequenced by immunoSEQ multiplex PCR, and TCRdb holds only the in-frame ones, with some missing. The repertoire holds more than 250,000 clones, approximately 83% seen once, with approximately 2% in the top ten. The CDR3 has 13 amino acids. Trimming cost V 2 bases and J 6 bases, with 7 bases left between them. This receptor was taken from a young woman who had recovered from COVID-19. The specimen sequenced was peripheral blood. This chain links TRBV12-3 or TRBV12-4 with TRBJ2-2, with TRBD2 as a possible D gene (5 bases). The CDR3 is CASSLIGAGELFF. The DNA for the CDR3 is TGTGCCAGCAGTTTAATCGGGGCCGGGGAGCTGTTTTTT.